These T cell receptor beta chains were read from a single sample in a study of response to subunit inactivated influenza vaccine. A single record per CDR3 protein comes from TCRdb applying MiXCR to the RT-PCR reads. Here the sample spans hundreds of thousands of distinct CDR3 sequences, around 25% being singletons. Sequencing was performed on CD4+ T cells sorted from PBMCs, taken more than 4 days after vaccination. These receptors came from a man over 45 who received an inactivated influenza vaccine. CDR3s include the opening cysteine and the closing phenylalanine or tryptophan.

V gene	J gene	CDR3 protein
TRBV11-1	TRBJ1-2	CASSLGSIRQPENYGYTF
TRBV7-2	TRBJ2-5	CASSFDHGRRETQYF
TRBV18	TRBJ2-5	CASSPGGRQETQYF
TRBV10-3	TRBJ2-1	CAILAGGLNEQFF
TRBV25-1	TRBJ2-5	CASSWQAQETQYF
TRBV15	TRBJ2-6	CATSRDPAGANVLTF
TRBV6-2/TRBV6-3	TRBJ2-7	CASSSSGNEQYF
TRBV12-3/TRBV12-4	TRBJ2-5	CASSPGLVYETQYF
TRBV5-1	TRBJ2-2	CASSLEAMRANTGELFF
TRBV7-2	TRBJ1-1	CASSFVGTGSYAEAFF
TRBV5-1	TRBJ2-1	CASSFGAGQRDNEQFF
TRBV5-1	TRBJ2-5	CASSSLRGQPKETQYF
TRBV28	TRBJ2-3	CASSSIGQSGGTQYF
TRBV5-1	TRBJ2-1	CASSLAPRGGYNEQFF
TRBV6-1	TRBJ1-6	CASSEAHMLLSPLHF
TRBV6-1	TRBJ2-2	CASSPRRGRLTGELFF
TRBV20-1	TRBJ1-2	CSARQEGTNYGYTF
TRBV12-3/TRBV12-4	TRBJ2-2	CAGRQGARDTGELFF
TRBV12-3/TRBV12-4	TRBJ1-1	CASSFRQGGTEAFF
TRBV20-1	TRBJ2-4	CSARETGAGAKNIQYF
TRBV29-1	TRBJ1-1	CSAAGLPGDRVGVEAFF
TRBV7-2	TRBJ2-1	CASSFRDRGYNEQFF
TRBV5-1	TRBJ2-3	CASSNQPLAGSTDTQYF
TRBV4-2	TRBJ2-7	CASSQGPGGLASYEQYF
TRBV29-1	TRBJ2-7	CSGLTGGSEQYF
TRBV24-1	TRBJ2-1	CATSDLPGLAGKNEQFF
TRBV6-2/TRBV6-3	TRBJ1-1	CASSYSGRGKNTEAFF
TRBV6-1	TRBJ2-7	CASSQSYSGRPAYEQYF
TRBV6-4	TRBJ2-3	CASSLEGASGTQYF
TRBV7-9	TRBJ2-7	CASSPGLAQDEQYF
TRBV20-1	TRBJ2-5	CSARLGQETQYF
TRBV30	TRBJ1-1	CAWMGLPDHTEAFF
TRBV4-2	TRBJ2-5	CASSPRGGGETQYF
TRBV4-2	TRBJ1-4	CASSQEPGQGSEKLFF
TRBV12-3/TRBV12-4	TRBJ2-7	CASSSIGGRASYEQYF
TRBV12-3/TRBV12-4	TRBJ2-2	CASSQRVQLATGELFF